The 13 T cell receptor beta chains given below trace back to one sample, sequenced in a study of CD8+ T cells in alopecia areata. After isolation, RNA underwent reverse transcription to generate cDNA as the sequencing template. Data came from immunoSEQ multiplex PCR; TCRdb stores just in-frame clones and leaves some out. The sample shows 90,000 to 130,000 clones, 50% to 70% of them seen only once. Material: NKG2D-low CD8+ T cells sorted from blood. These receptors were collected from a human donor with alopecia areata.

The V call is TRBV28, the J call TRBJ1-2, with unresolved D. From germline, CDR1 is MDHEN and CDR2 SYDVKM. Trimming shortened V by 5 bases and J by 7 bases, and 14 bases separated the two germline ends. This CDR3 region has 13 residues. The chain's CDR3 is CASSLRERGGYTF. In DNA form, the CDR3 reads TGTGCCAGCAGTCTACGGGAACGGGGTGGCTACACCTTC.

DNA of the CDR3: TGTGCCAGCAGCCCGGGGGTAGCTTCGGGGGAGCAGTTCTTC. Translation gives CASSPGVASGEQFF. V and J are TRBV5-4 and TRBJ2-1; tentative D call: TRBD2 (6 bases). The CDR3 consists of 14 residues. Trimming cost V 4 bases and J 10 bases, with 18 bases left between them. Germline CDR1 and CDR2: SGHNT and YYREEE (reference sequence).

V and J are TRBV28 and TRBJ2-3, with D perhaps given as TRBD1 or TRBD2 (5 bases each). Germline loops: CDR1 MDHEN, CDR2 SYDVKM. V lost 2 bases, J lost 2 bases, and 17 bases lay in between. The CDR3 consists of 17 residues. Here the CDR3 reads CASSLIAGGGTTDTQYF. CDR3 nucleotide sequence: TGTGCCAGCAGTTTAATCGCGGGTGGGGGAACCACAGATACGCAGTATTTT.

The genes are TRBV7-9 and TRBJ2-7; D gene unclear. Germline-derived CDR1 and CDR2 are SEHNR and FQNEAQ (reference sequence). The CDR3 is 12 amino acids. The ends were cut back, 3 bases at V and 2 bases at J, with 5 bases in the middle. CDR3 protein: CASSFSPYEQYF. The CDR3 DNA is TGTGCCAGCAGCTTTAGTCCCTACGAGCAGTACTTC.

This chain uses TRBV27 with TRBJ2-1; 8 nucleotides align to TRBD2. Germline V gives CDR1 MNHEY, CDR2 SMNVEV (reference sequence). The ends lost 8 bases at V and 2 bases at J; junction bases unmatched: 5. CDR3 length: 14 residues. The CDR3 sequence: CASSTSGTYNEQFF. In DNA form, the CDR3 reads TGTGCCAGCTCAACTAGCGGCACCTACAATGAGCAGTTCTTC.

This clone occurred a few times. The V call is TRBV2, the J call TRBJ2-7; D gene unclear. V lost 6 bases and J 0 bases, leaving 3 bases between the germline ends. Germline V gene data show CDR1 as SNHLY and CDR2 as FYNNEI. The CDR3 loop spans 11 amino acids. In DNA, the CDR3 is TGTGCCAGCAGGCTCTCCTACGAGCAGTACTTC. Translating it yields CASRLSYEQYF.

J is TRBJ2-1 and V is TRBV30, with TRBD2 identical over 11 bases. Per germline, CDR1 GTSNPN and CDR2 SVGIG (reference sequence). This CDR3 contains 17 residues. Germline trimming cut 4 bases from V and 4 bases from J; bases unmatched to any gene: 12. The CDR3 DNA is TGTGCCTGGATTAGCGATTCGGGACTAGCGGAGTACAATGAGCAGTTCTTC. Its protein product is CAWISDSGLAEYNEQFF.

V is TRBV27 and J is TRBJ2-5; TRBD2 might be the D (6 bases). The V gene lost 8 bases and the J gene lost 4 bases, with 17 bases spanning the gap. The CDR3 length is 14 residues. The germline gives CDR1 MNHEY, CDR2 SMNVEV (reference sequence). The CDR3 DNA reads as TGTGCCAGCGCCCCGGGACTGAGGATAGAGACCCAGTACTTC. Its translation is CASAPGLRIETQYF.

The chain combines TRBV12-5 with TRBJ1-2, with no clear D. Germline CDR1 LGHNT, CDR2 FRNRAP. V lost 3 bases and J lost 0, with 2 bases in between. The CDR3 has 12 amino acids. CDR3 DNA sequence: TGTGCTAGTGGTTTTGCTAACTATGGCTACACCTTC. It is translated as CASGFANYGYTF.

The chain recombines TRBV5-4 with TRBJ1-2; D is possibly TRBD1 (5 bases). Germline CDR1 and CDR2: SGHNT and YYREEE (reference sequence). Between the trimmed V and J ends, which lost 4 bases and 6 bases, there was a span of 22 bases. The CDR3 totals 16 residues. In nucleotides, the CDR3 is TGTGCCAGCAGCAACCCCGGGACTACTCCGGAGGATGGCTACACCTTC. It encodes CASSNPGTTPEDGYTF.

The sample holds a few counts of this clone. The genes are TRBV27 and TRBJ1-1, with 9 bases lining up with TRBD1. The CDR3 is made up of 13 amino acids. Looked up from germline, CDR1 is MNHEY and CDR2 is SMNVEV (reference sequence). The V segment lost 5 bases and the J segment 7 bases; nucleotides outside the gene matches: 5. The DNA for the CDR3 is TGTGCCAGCAGTGCCGGACAGGGGAGTGAAGCTTTCTTT. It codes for CASSAGQGSEAFF.

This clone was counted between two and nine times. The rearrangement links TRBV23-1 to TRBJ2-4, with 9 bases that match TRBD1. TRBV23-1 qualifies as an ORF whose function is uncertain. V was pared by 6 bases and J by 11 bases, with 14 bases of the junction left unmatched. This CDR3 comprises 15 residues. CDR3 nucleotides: TGCGCCAGCAGGGGGGGACAGGGAGATTTCGTAGTTCAGTACTTC. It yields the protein CASRGGQGDFVVQYF.

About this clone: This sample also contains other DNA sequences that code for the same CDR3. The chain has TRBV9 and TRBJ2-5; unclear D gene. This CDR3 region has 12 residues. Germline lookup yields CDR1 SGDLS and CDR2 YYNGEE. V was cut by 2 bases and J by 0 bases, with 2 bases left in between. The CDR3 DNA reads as TGTGCCAGCAGCGTCGACCAAGAGACCCAGTACTTC. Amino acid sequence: CASSVDQETQYF.